This T cell receptor beta chain appears in the sequencing data of a study of T-cell memory formation after mild COVID-19. In germline, CDR1 is WSHSY, CDR2 SAAADI. V dropped 6 bases and J dropped 6 bases, with 18 bases sitting between them. The CDR3 is 15 residues long. TCRdb used MiXCR to reprocess the 5' RACE reads, holding one entry per CDR3 protein. The sample lists about 340,000 distinct CDR3 sequences, over 10% seen once, with 20% to 25% in the top ten. Sequencing was done on a sample of PBMCs or a T cell subset sorted from them (not recorded which). This chain connects TRBV10-2 to TRBJ2-1, with a weak D call TRBD2 (7 bases). The origin of this receptor is a man aged 18 to 30 who had mild COVID-19 (a few samples of this study predate the infection). Cell type and time point are not known. The CDR3 nucleotides read TGCGCCAGCAGCCCCGCTGGGGGGGGCCTCAATGAGCAGTTCTTC. It yields the protein CASSPAGGGLNEQFF.